These T cell receptor beta chains were read from a single sample in a study of T cells in Graves' hyperthyroidism and ophthalmopathy. Via MiXCR, TCRdb re-called the multiplex PCR reads, giving one row per CDR3 protein. Found here are roughly 250,000 distinct CDR3 sequences, roughly 22% of them singletons; the top ten hold roughly 60%. The sequencing sample was made of blood. These receptors originate from a man aged 30 to 39 with Graves' ophthalmopathy. The CDR3 runs from the conserved cysteine through the conserved F or W. Each record gives: CDR3 protein, CDR3 DNA, clone size, J gene, V gene, D gene. D genes are given only for firm matches. Only part of the rows carry a size: once, few, many, or a class if the clone is expanded.

CATRAGTGLNTEAFF TGTGCCACCAGAGCCGGGACAGGGCTGAACACTGAAGCTTTCTTT many TRBJ1-1 TRBV24-1 TRBD1
CAWSLSFTGELFF TGTGCCTGGAGTCTGAGTTTCACCGGGGAGCTGTTTTTT many TRBJ2-2 TRBV30 NA
CAQRPGVGTQYF TGTGCCCAACGCCCGGGGGTTGGGACCCAGTACTTC few TRBJ2-5 TRBV30 NA
CASSPSAYSYNEQFF TGCGCCAGCAGTCCTAGCGCCTACTCCTACAATGAGCAGTTCTTC few TRBJ2-1 TRBV4-1 NA
CATSREGASSYEQYF TGTGCCACCAGCAGAGAAGGGGCTAGCTCCTACGAGCAGTACTTC few TRBJ2-7 TRBV15 NA
CASSPLQGVLGEQYF TGTGCCAGCTCACCACTACAGGGAGTACTTGGAGAGCAGTACTTC many TRBJ2-7 TRBV18 NA
CASSSRDRPTEAFF TGTGCCAGCAGTTCCCGGGACAGACCCACTGAAGCTTTCTTT many TRBJ1-1 TRBV6-2/TRBV6-3 TRBD1
CASSFAGDSGELFF TGTGCCAGCAGTTTCGCGGGGGACAGCGGGGAGCTGTTTTTT few TRBJ2-2 TRBV6-1 NA
CATSDLEADPYEQYF TGTGCCACCAGTGATTTGGAGGCGGACCCCTACGAGCAGTACTTC NA TRBJ2-7 TRBV24-1 NA
CASSIWGETQYF TGTGCCAGTAGTATTTGGGGAGAGACCCAGTACTTC few TRBJ2-5 TRBV19 NA
CSVEPTSGSGTDTQYF TGCAGCGTTGAACCGACTAGCGGGAGTGGAACAGATACGCAGTATTTT NA TRBJ2-3 TRBV29-1 TRBD2
CASFQRAENSPLHF TGTGCCAGTTTTCAAAGGGCAGAAAATTCACCCCTCCACTTT NA TRBJ1-6 TRBV27 NA
CATSDPSGIGDTQYF TGTGCCACCAGTGATCCCAGCGGGATTGGAGATACGCAGTATTTT many TRBJ2-3 TRBV24-1 TRBD2
CAISERGQNTGELFF TGTGCCATCAGTGAGAGGGGGCAGAACACCGGGGAGCTGTTTTTT NA TRBJ2-2 TRBV10-3 TRBD1
CASSFRTIGGPGYEQYF TGTGCCAGCAGTTTCAGGACCATTGGGGGGCCTGGGTACGAGCAGTACTTC few TRBJ2-7 TRBV27 NA
CASSDSGTGGTEAFF TGCGCCAGCAGTGACTCCGGGACAGGGGGCACTGAAGCTTTCTTT NA TRBJ1-1 TRBV4-1 TRBD1
CASSPGQARTDTQYF TGTGCCAGTAGCCCCGGGCAGGCCCGCACAGATACGCAGTATTTT NA TRBJ2-3 TRBV19 NA
CATSRGPLPTRAKPNEQFF TGTGCCACCAGCAGAGGACCGCTCCCAACTAGAGCTAAACCCAATGAGCAGTTCTTC NA TRBJ2-1 TRBV15 NA
CSARGPLGTAGSSYNEQFF TGCAGTGCTAGAGGACCTCTGGGCACAGCGGGGAGCTCCTACAATGAGCAGTTCTTC few TRBJ2-1 TRBV20-1 TRBD2
CASSLTPPTSTDTQYF TGCGCCAGCAGCTTGACCCCCCCGACTAGCACAGATACGCAGTATTTT few TRBJ2-3 TRBV5-1 NA
CSARSRAGEQYF TGCAGTGCTAGGAGTAGGGCGGGAGAGCAGTACTTC few TRBJ2-7 TRBV20-1 NA
CASSFLSGYNEQFF TGTGCCAGTAGTTTCCTGAGTGGCTACAATGAGCAGTTCTTC few TRBJ2-1 TRBV11-1 NA
CASSLVRLGTEQYF TGTGCCAGCAGCTTAGTAAGGTTAGGGACCGAGCAGTACTTC many TRBJ2-7 TRBV11-2 NA
CSASEGARNSPLHF TGCAGTGCTAGTGAGGGGGCGCGGAATTCACCCCTCCACTTT NA TRBJ1-6 TRBV20-1 TRBD1
CASGPLRGVGGETQYF TGTGCTAGTGGTCCACTAAGGGGAGTTGGGGGAGAGACCCAGTACTTC NA TRBJ2-5 TRBV12-5 NA
CASARGSDTEAFF TGTGCCAGCGCCAGGGGTTCGGACACTGAAGCTTTCTTT NA TRBJ1-1 TRBV27 NA
CASSSPMDHQETQYF TGTGCCAGCAGTTCACCCATGGACCACCAAGAGACCCAGTACTTC few TRBJ2-5 TRBV27 NA
CSVEESTDTQYF TGCAGCGTCGAAGAGAGCACAGATACGCAGTATTTT few TRBJ2-3 TRBV29-1 NA
CASSLSSGITGELFF TGTGCCAGCAGTTTATCCAGCGGGATCACCGGGGAGCTGTTTTTT NA TRBJ2-2 TRBV27 TRBD2
CASNLGLGEKLFF TGTGCCAGCAATCTTGGGTTGGGTGAAAAACTGTTTTTT once TRBJ1-4 TRBV12-3/TRBV12-4 NA
CASSPHGLAGYSYNEQFF TGTGCCAGCAGCCCCCACGGGCTAGCGGGATACTCCTACAATGAGCAGTTCTTC few TRBJ2-1 TRBV14 TRBD2
CASSRNTGANTEAFF TGTGCCAGCAGTCGTAATACAGGGGCGAACACTGAAGCTTTCTTT many TRBJ1-1 TRBV12-3/TRBV12-4 TRBD1
CSATDRGVWDTEAFF TGCAGTGCTACCGACAGGGGCGTGTGGGACACTGAAGCTTTCTTT NA TRBJ1-1 TRBV20-1 TRBD1
CASSELRTEQYF TGTGCCAGCAGTGAACTACGAACGGAGCAGTACTTC NA TRBJ2-7 TRBV2 NA
CASSLALHSSEAFF TGTGCCAGCAGTTTAGCGCTGCACTCTTCAGAAGCTTTCTTT many TRBJ1-1 TRBV12-3/TRBV12-4 NA
CAIKAGEVETQYF TGTGCCATCAAAGCGGGAGAGGTGGAGACCCAGTACTTC few TRBJ2-5 TRBV10-3 TRBD2
CASSLVQVAEAFF TGTGCCAGCAGCTTAGTTCAAGTCGCTGAAGCTTTCTTT few TRBJ1-1 TRBV7-2 NA
CASSFQSYEQYF TGTGCCAGCAGCTTTCAGAGCTACGAGCAGTACTTC few TRBJ2-7 TRBV7-9 NA
CASSEARQGNQPQHF TGTGCCAGCAGTGAGGCCCGACAGGGAAATCAGCCCCAGCATTTT many TRBJ1-5 TRBV28 TRBD1
CASSQSVQETQYF TGTGCCAGCAGCCAGAGTGTCCAAGAGACCCAGTACTTC few TRBJ2-5 TRBV3-1 NA
CSASAGFNEQFF TGCAGTGCCTCGGCCGGGTTCAATGAGCAGTTCTTC few TRBJ2-1 TRBV20-1 NA
CASSLGSSGFRDEQFF TGTGCCAGCAGCTTGGGTTCTAGCGGGTTTAGAGATGAGCAGTTCTTC many TRBJ2-1 TRBV11-1 TRBD2
CASSGTTSGKIDTQYF TGTGCCAGCAGCGGTACGACTAGCGGGAAGATAGATACGCAGTATTTT NA TRBJ2-3 TRBV9 TRBD2
CATGTAFPYEQYF TGTGCCACCGGGACAGCCTTCCCCTACGAGCAGTACTTC NA TRBJ2-7 TRBV6-2/TRBV6-3 TRBD1